This TCR beta chain originates from a study of T cell repertoires in cytomegalovirus infection. Study background: The study used recently identified HLA-C-restricted and well-studied HLA-B-restricted CMV epitopes.

About this clonotype itself: Its specificity is not known.

TCRdb re-analysed the reads in MiXCR, keeping a single row per CDR3 protein. This sample has hundreds of thousands of distinct CDR3 sequences, with about 30% found just once. Trimming removed 6 bases from V and 2 bases from J, with 11 bases in between. This CDR3 has 13 amino acids. Looked up from germline, CDR1 is MNHEY and CDR2 is SMNVEV (reference sequence). This specimen was cultured PBMCs, taken from culture after CMV antigen stimulation. The chain recombines TRBV27 with TRBJ2-7; D is possibly TRBD1 (6 bases). This clonotype was sampled from a human donor in good health (CMV status not recorded). Some clones in this sample may be carry-over from other donors' samples. CDR3 protein: CASSVSGAYEQYF. CDR3 sequence (DNA): TGTGCCAGCAGCGTCTCAGGGGCCTACGAGCAGTACTTC.